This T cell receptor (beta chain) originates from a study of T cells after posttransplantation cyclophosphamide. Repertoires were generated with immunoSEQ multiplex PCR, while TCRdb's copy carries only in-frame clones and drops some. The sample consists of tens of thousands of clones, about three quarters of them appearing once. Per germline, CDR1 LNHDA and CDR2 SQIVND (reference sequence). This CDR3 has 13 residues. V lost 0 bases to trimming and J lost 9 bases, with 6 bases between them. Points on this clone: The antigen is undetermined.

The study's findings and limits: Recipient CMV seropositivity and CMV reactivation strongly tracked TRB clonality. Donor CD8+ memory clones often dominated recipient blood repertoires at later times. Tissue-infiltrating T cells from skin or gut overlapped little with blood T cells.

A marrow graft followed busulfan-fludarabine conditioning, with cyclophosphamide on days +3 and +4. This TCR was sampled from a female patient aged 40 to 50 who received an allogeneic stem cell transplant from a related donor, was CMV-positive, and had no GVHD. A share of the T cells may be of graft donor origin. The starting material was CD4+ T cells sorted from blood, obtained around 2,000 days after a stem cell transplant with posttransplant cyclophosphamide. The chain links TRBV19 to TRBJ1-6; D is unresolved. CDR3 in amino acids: CASSIEPGSPLHF. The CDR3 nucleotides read TGTGCCAGTAGTATAGAGCCGGGTTCACCCCTCCACTTT.